This passage covers 27 T cell receptor beta chains from one sample sequenced in a study of T cell responses to AZD1222 COVID-19 vaccine. Repertoires were generated with immunoSEQ multiplex PCR, while TCRdb's copy carries only in-frame clones and drops some. The table shows about 180,000 clones, with 85% to 90% occurring only once. The sequencing here drew on peripheral blood, taken on day 0 of AZD1222 vaccination. Every receptor here comes from an adult in good health.

This sequence joins TRBV30 and TRBJ2-3, with D unclear. The CDR3 totals 12 residues. Trimming removed 1 base from V and 5 bases from J, with 7 bases in between. The germline V gene encodes CDR1 GTSNPN and CDR2 SVGIG (reference sequence). The CDR3 loop is CAWSASQDTQYF. The CDR3 DNA reads TGTGCCTGGAGTGCGTCCCAAGATACGCAGTATTTT.

This chain joins TRBV9 and TRBJ1-3; D is undetermined. CDR1 is SGDLS, CDR2 YYNGEE, per germline. Trimming pared 4 bases from V and 2 bases from J, leaving 1 base between. The CDR3 is made up of 11 amino acids. The CDR3 DNA sequence: TGTGCCAGCAGCCCTGGAAACACCATATATTTT. Translation: CASSPGNTIYF. Full variable domain (rest looked up from reference TRBV9 and TRBJ1-3): DSGVTQTPKHLITATGQRVTLRCSPRSGDLSVYWYQQSLDQGLQFLIQYYNGEERAKGNILERFSAQQFPDLHSELNLSSLELGDSALYFCASSPGNTIYFGEGSWLTVV.

The chain employs TRBV2 and TRBJ1-3; D is perhaps TRBD1 (5 bases). V shed 7 bases and J shed 4 bases, with 11 bases lying between them. This CDR3 comprises 13 residues. The germline CDR1 and CDR2 sequences are SNHLY and FYNNEI. The CDR3 is CASTRVPGNTIYF. The CDR3, as DNA: TGTGCCAGCACCAGGGTCCCCGGAAACACCATATATTTT.

The chain recombines TRBV16 with TRBJ1-5; D remains ambiguous. The germline V gene encodes CDR1 KGHSY and CDR2 FQNENV. The CDR3 is 13 residues long. V was pared by 0 bases and J by 8 bases, with 8 bases between. The CDR3 region has the DNA TGTGCCAGCAGCCAATCAAGCCGGGAGCCCCAGCATTTT. Encoded protein: CASSQSSREPQHF.

This chain connects TRBV6-1 to TRBJ2-7, with 12 bases fitting TRBD2. The germline gives CDR1 MNHNS, CDR2 SASEGT. The CDR3 is 13 residues long. V was pared by 8 bases and J by 2 bases, with 1 base of the junction left unmatched. In DNA form, the CDR3 reads TGTGCCAGCCGACTAGCGGGAGCCTACGAGCAGTACTTC. Translated: CASRLAGAYEQYF.

V gene TRBV2 combines with J gene TRBJ2-3, with 7 bases matching TRBD1. This CDR3 is 14 amino acids long. V lost 7 bases to trimming and J lost 6 bases; unmatched junction nucleotides: 10. CDR1 SNHLY and CDR2 FYNNEI come from the germline V gene. Written as DNA, the CDR3 is TGTGCCAGCACTATCCTCCAGGGGGTGGATACGCAGTATTTT. It specifies CASTILQGVDTQYF. Variable domain in full (rest from reference TRBV2 and TRBJ2-3): EPEVTQTPSHQVTQMGQEVILRCVPISNHLYFYWYRQILGQKVEFLVSFYNNEISEKSEIFDDQFSVERPDGSNFTLKIRSTKLEDSAMYFCASTILQGVDTQYFGPGTRLTVL.

This clone was counted a single time. The rearrangement uses TRBV4-2 and TRBJ1-1; no firm D call. V was pared by 4 bases and J by 1 base, with 10 bases between. The CDR3 spans 14 residues. From germline, CDR1 is LGHNA and CDR2 YNFKEQ. DNA for the CDR3: TGTGCCAGCAGCCCACAAGACCAGAACACTGAAGCTTTCTTT. This gives the protein CASSPQDQNTEAFF.

This clone was detected a few times. The CDR3: CASSSSGTSYEQYF. In DNA, the CDR3 is TGTGCCAGCAGTTCATCGGGGACTAGCTACGAGCAGTACTTC. The V and J genes are TRBV6-5 and TRBJ2-7; 8 bases are shared with TRBD2. Germline CDR1 reads MNHEY; CDR2 reads SVGAGI. The CDR3 loop spans 14 amino acids. After removal of 4 bases from V and 3 bases from J, the junction contained 5 bases not matched to a gene.

This clone was seen just once. The chain employs TRBV19 and TRBJ1-3; unclear D gene. The V end lost 5 bases, the J end lost 5 bases, and 7 bases lay between the germline ends. Germline assignment: CDR1 LNHDA and CDR2 SQIVND (reference sequence). CDR3 length: 12 amino acids. CDR3 coding DNA: TGTGCCAGTAGTGAGGCGCGAAACACCATATATTTT. Protein sequence: CASSEARNTIYF.

This sequence joins TRBV18 and TRBJ2-1; 13 bases are a match to TRBD2. Germline V gene lookup returns CDR1 KGHSH and CDR2 LQKENI. The CDR3 loop spans 15 amino acids. V dropped 3 bases and J dropped 9; count of bases not matched to a gene: 5. The CDR3 bases are TGTGCCAGCTCACCTACGGGACTAGCGGGGATTGAGCAGTTCTTC. Its translation is CASSPTGLAGIEQFF.

V and J are TRBV10-2 and TRBJ1-2; unclear D gene. V lost 6 bases and J lost 2, with 13 bases in between. CDR1 is WSHSY and CDR2 is SAAADI in the germline V gene. This CDR3 contains 14 residues. The CDR3 coding sequence is TGCGCCAGCAGCGCGGCAGGTCTCAACTATGGCTACACCTTC. Translation: CASSAAGLNYGYTF.

V gene TRBV27 combines with J gene TRBJ1-2; D is possibly TRBD1 (5 bases). The CDR3 consists of 12 residues. The germline gives CDR1 MNHEY, CDR2 SMNVEV (reference sequence). DNA for the CDR3: TGTGTATCGTCCAGGGACCTCTATGGCTACACCTTC. Translated: CVSSRDLYGYTF.

The chain is built from TRBV11-2 and TRBJ1-5, with D perhaps matching TRBD1 (5 bases). The V gene's germline CDR1 is SGHAT and CDR2 FQNNGV. V lost 5 bases to trimming and J lost 2 bases, with 16 bases between them. The CDR3 covers 16 residues. The CDR3 here is CASSRDRRAGNQPQHF. The CDR3 nucleotides are TGTGCCAGCAGCCGAGACAGACGGGCAGGCAATCAGCCCCAGCATTTT.

The chain joins TRBV5-4 to TRBJ1-3, with 8 bases that match TRBD1. The germline V gene has CDR1 SGHNT and CDR2 YYREEE (reference sequence). V trimming: 4 bases; J trimming: 5 bases; junction bases outside the gene matches: 5. The CDR3 runs to 14 residues. CDR3: CASSDGQGRNTIYF. DNA of the CDR3: TGTGCCAGCAGCGACGGACAGGGTAGAAACACCATATATTTT.

A single count supports this clone. The V and J genes are TRBV10-3 and TRBJ2-5, with D unresolved. Germline-derived CDR1 and CDR2 are ENHRY and SYGVKD. The germline V and J ends were trimmed by 8 bases and 1 base, with 5 bases remaining between them. This CDR3 is built from 11 residues. The CDR3 spells CAIGVQETQYF. The CDR3 DNA follows: TGTGCCATCGGGGTCCAAGAGACCCAGTACTTC.

The rearrangement uses TRBV7-9 and TRBJ1-2; D is undetermined. The CDR3 has 15 amino acids. Germline V gives CDR1 SEHNR, CDR2 FQNEAQ (reference sequence). V was pared by 3 bases and J by 6 bases, with 17 bases between. In DNA, the CDR3 is TGTGCCAGCAGCTTGGGGTTAGGGCCTATGGATGGCTACACCTTC. The encoded protein is CASSLGLGPMDGYTF. The complete variable domain, with remaining parts taken from reference TRBV7-9 and TRBJ1-2, reads DTGVSQNPRHKITKRGQNVTFRCDPISEHNRLYWYRQTLGQGPEFLTYFQNEAQLEKSRLLSDRFSAERPKGSFSTLEIQRTEQGDSAMYLCASSLGLGPMDGYTFGSGTRLTVV.

This clone was detected ten times or more. CDR3 nucleotides: TGTGCCAGCAGCCCCGGGTCCCCCAATGAGCAGTTCTTC. Translation: CASSPGSPNEQFF. The rearrangement links TRBV7-3 to TRBJ2-1; D call uncertain. This CDR3 region has 13 residues. Germline CDR1 reads SGHTA; CDR2 reads FQGTGA. V lost 5 bases to trimming and J lost 6 bases, with 11 bases between them.

This chain links TRBV19 with TRBJ2-1; 7 nucleotides agree with TRBD1. The CDR3 length is 14 residues. Looked up from germline, CDR1 is LNHDA and CDR2 is SQIVND (reference sequence). V was clipped by 5 bases and J by 7 bases; unmatched bases: 8. The CDR3 coding sequence is TGTGCCAGTAGTCCGACTCGACAGGGAAATGAGCAGTTCTTC. It codes for CASSPTRQGNEQFF.

This chain joins TRBV10-3 and TRBJ2-5; D is perhaps TRBD2 (6 bases). V was pared by 0 bases and J by 2 bases, with 16 bases between. Germline CDR1 and CDR2: ENHRY and SYGVKD. CDR3 length: 17 amino acids. CDR3 bases: TGTGCCATCAGTGAGTCTCAAGGCGGAGGGAGGCAAGAGACCCAGTACTTC. As protein: CAISESQGGGRQETQYF.

This clone was detected once. V gene TRBV11-2 combines with J gene TRBJ1-3; D is perhaps TRBD1 (5 bases). CDR3 length: 16 residues. Trimming took 0 bases from V and 1 from J, leaving 10 bases between them. The germline V gene encodes CDR1 SGHAT and CDR2 FQNNGV. CDR3 region: CASSLEPDSSGNTIYF. As DNA, the CDR3 is TGTGCCAGCAGCTTAGAACCCGACAGTTCTGGAAACACCATATATTTT.

V is TRBV28 and J is TRBJ2-4; D is unclear. V was pared by 4 bases and J by 1 base, with 11 bases between. The CDR3 sequence is 15 residues long. From germline, CDR1 is MDHEN and CDR2 SYDVKM. CDR3 DNA sequence: TGTGCCAGCAGTTCCCTCCGACGCGCCAAAAACATTCAGTACTTC. Residues: CASSSLRRAKNIQYF. Looking up the rest from reference TRBV28 and TRBJ2-4 gives the full variable domain: DVKVTQSSRYLVKRTGEKVFLECVQDMDHENMFWYRQDPGLGLRLIYFSYDVKMKEKGDIPEGYSVSREKKERFSLILESASTNQTSMYLCASSSLRRAKNIQYFGAGTRLSVL.

The chain is built from TRBV11-3 and TRBJ2-1, with D maybe TRBD1 (5 bases). V lost 5 bases, J lost 1 base, and 12 bases lay in between. The CDR3 loop spans 15 amino acids. Germline loops: CDR1 SGHNT, CDR2 YENEEA. The CDR3 loop reads CASSRDQGSYNEQFF. CDR3 nucleotide sequence: TGTGCCAGCAGCCGAGATCAGGGATCCTACAATGAGCAGTTCTTC.

The CDR3 protein is CASSPQGQRSPLHF. The CDR3, as DNA: TGTGCCAGCAGCCCGCAGGGACAACGATCACCCCTCCACTTT. V gene TRBV11-1 combines with J gene TRBJ1-6; D is perhaps TRBD1 (6 bases). Germline-derived CDR1 and CDR2 are SGHAT and FQDESV (reference sequence). The CDR3 loop spans 14 amino acids. V was pared by 5 bases and J by 10 bases, with 15 bases between. The complete variable domain, with remaining parts taken from reference TRBV11-1 and TRBJ1-6, reads EAEVAQSPRYKITEKSQAVAFWCDPISGHATLYWYRQILGQGPELLVQFQDESVVDDSQLPKDRFSAERLKGVDSTLKIQPAELGDSAMYLCASSPQGQRSPLHFGNGTRLTVT.

CDR3 sequence reads: CASTHSPTGPGQPQHF. The CDR3 DNA sequence: TGTGCCAGCACCCACAGCCCCACTGGCCCAGGGCAGCCCCAGCATTTT. This rearrangement joins TRBV28 to TRBJ1-5; D perhaps matches TRBD1 (5 bases). Trimming pared 7 bases from V and 7 bases from J, leaving 23 bases between. This CDR3 is 16 amino acids long. CDR1 and CDR2 (germline): MDHEN, SYDVKM.

This chain links TRBV10-3 with TRBJ2-7, with D possibly matching TRBD1 (6 bases). Germline CDR1 reads ENHRY; CDR2 reads SYGVKD. Trimming took off 2 bases at V and 3 bases at J, with 8 bases between the two ends. CDR3 size: 13 residues. Written as DNA, the CDR3 is TGTGCCATCAGTGAGAGGACAGTCTACGAGCAGTACTTC. It is translated as CAISERTVYEQYF.

The chain joins TRBV5-1 to TRBJ2-5; 7 bases match TRBD1. Looked up from germline, CDR1 is SGHRS and CDR2 is YFSETQ. Trimming took 2 bases from V and 6 from J; bases not matched to a gene: 10. CDR3 length: 15 amino acids. CDR3 region: CASSLEAGGIKTQYF. Written as DNA, the CDR3 is TGCGCCAGCAGCTTAGAGGCAGGGGGAATAAAGACCCAGTACTTC.

The chain couples TRBV2 to TRBJ2-1, with 8 bases fitting TRBD1. The V gene's germline CDR1 is SNHLY and CDR2 FYNNEI. After removal of 7 bases from V and 4 bases from J, the junction contained 3 bases not matched to a gene. The CDR3 consists of 13 residues. In DNA form, the CDR3 reads TGTGCCAGCAAAGGACAGGGTTACAATGAGCAGTTCTTC. Its protein product is CASKGQGYNEQFF.